This T cell receptor beta chain was captured by sequencing in a study of vaccination effects on CD4 cells after COVID-19. Study-wide background: Two doses of either BNT162b2 or mRNA-1273 were given to each participant. General study points: Whether induced by infection or by vaccine, clones showed marked clonal contraction late after vaccination.

Note on this clone: The antigen remains undetermined.

Clones were read by immunoSEQ multiplex PCR, and TCRdb kept only the in-frame ones, dropping some. The table has some 40,000 clones, about 80% seen once. Culturing for more than eight days preceded CD4+ T cell isolation. Vaccinated recipients, who were negative for nucleocapsid antibodies, had no history of SARS-CoV-2 infection. The sequence was obtained from a human donor who received a COVID-19 vaccine. This material consisted of CD4+ T cells from PBMCs cultured without peptide, taken before COVID-19 vaccination.

CDR3 residues: CATSDRDFYYGYTF. Here the CDR3 DNA reads TGTGCCACCAGTGACAGGGACTTTTACTATGGCTACACCTTC. The chain employs TRBV24-1 and TRBJ1-2, with a possible D match to TRBD1 (5 bases). Trimming removed 4 bases from V and 3 bases from J, with 11 bases in between. Germline CDR1 and CDR2: KGHDR and SFDVKD. The CDR3 is made up of 14 amino acids.